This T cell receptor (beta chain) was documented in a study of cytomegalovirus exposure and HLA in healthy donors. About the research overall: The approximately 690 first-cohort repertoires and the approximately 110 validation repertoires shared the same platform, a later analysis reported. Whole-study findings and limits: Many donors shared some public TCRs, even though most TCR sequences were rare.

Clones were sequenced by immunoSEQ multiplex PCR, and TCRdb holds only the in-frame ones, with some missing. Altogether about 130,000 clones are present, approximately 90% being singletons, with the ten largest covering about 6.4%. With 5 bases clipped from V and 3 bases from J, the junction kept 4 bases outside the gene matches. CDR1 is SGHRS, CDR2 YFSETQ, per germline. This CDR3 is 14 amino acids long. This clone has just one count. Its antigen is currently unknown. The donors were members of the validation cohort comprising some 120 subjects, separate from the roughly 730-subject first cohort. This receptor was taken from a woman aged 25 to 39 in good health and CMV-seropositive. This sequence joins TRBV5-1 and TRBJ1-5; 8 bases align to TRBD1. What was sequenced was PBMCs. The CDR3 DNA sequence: TGCGCCAGCAGACCGGACAGGGACAATCAGCCCCAGCATTTT. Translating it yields CASRPDRDNQPQHF.